This T cell receptor beta chain was found in a study of patients and donors after allogeneic stem cell transplantation. This clonotype appeared a few times. Trimming left V 3 bases short and J 4 bases short, with 10 bases between. CDR3 length: 12 amino acids. From germline, CDR1 is DFQATT and CDR2 SNEGSKA (reference sequence). A single record per CDR3 protein comes from TCRdb applying MiXCR to the RT-PCR reads. The sample lists about 160,000 distinct CDR3 sequences; 20% to 25% were seen once. The receptor was derived from a human donor who was either an allogeneic HSCT recipient or a stem cell or donor lymphocyte infusion donor (not recorded which). It is not recorded whose cells these are; they may come from a transplant donor. The rearrangement uses TRBV20-1 and TRBJ2-7; no firm D call. Sample: blood, either unsorted or a sorted T cell fraction (not recorded which). The CDR3 is CSASPGWYEQYF. For the CDR3, the DNA is TGCAGTGCTAGCCCGGGTTGGTACGAGCAGTACTTC.